What follows are 8 T cell receptor beta chains derived from one specimen sequenced in a study of blood T cells in healthy people across ages. Sample-barcoded 5' priming and a J-beta primer mix drove a second PCR of 7 to 11 cycles. TCRdb re-called the 5' RACE reads through MiXCR, storing one row per CDR3 protein. Of approximately 800,000 distinct CDR3 sequences listed, 40% to 65% are singletons. Sequencing used blood. The receptors come from a man of 80 years or more in good health.

A few counts support this clonotype. J is TRBJ2-4 and V is TRBV20-1; D unclear. The J call is doubtful: the DNA matches TRBJ2-7 better. CDR3 length equals 14 residues. CDR1 is DFQATT, CDR2 SNEGSKA, per germline (reference sequence). CDR3 residues: CSALNRAIPYEQYF. The DNA for the CDR3 is TGCAGTGCTCTCAATCGAGCGATCCCATACGAGCAGTACTTC.

This sequence joins TRBV18 and TRBJ2-7; either TRBD1 or TRBD2 may supply D (7 bases each). Trimming removed 4 bases from V and 0 bases from J, with 16 bases in between. The CDR3 spans 16 residues. Germline V gene data show CDR1 as KGHSH and CDR2 as LQKENI. CDR3 coding DNA: TGTGCCAGCTCACTGAATTTCAGGGGGGGCTCCTACGAGCAGTACTTC. Encoded protein: CASSLNFRGGSYEQYF.

The chain recombines TRBV24-1 with TRBJ2-2, with D possibly matching TRBD1 (5 bases). The ends were cut back, 10 bases at V and 6 bases at J, with 11 bases in the middle. Germline V gene lookup returns CDR1 KGHDR and CDR2 SFDVKD. CDR3 length: 12 amino acids. CDR3 region: CATGKGAGELFF. DNA for the CDR3: TGTGCCACGGGCAAAGGGGCCGGGGAGCTGTTTTTT.

The chain has TRBV11-2 and TRBJ2-3; D tentatively fits TRBD1 or TRBD2 (5 bases each). This CDR3 contains 13 residues. Germline V gene sequence: CDR1 SGHAT, CDR2 FQNNGV. V dropped 1 base and J dropped 14 bases, with 16 bases sitting between them. The CDR3 DNA sequence: TGTGCCAGCAGCTTAGTTGTGTCCCGGGGCGCGTATTTT. Its protein product is CASSLVVSRGAYF.

This chain joins TRBV12-3 or TRBV12-4 and TRBJ1-5; D gene uncertain. The V end lost 6 bases, the J end lost 10 bases, and 22 bases lay between the germline ends. The CDR3 runs 15 residues. The CDR3 DNA sequence: TGTGCCAGCAGCCCGCGGGATCCCTCTCTCTATCCCCAGCATTTT. It encodes CASSPRDPSLYPQHF.

On this clonotype itself: A read error may produce the germline difference seen at one junction end. The genes are TRBV5-1 and TRBJ2-1, with D uncertain. Germline CDR1 SGHRS, CDR2 YFSETQ. The CDR3 has 14 amino acids. The CDR3 nucleotides read TGCGCCAGCAATTCGTTCGGCGGCTACAATGGGCAGTTCTTC. Translated, it gives CASNSFGGYNGQFF.

The rearrangement uses TRBV7-2 and TRBJ2-7; 13 bases are shared with TRBD2. CDR1 is SGHTA and CDR2 is FQGNSA in the germline V gene. Losses at the gene ends were 5 bases for V and 1 base for J; bases not matched to a gene: 8. The CDR3 runs 17 residues. The CDR3 sequence: CASSTVGLAGRSYEQYF. The CDR3 DNA reads as TGTGCCAGCAGCACCGTGGGACTAGCGGGAAGATCCTACGAGCAGTACTTC.

CDR3 sequence (DNA): TGTGCCAGCAGCTTAGGTCTTTCGGGAGGACCCCAGAAGACCCAGTACTTC. Its protein product is CASSLGLSGGPQKTQYF. The J gene is TRBJ2-5, the V gene TRBV7-6, with TRBD2 identical over 7 bases. Trimming cost V 1 base and J 6 bases; bases outside gene matches: 14. The CDR3 consists of 17 residues. Germline CDR1 is SGHVS and CDR2 is FNYEAQ.